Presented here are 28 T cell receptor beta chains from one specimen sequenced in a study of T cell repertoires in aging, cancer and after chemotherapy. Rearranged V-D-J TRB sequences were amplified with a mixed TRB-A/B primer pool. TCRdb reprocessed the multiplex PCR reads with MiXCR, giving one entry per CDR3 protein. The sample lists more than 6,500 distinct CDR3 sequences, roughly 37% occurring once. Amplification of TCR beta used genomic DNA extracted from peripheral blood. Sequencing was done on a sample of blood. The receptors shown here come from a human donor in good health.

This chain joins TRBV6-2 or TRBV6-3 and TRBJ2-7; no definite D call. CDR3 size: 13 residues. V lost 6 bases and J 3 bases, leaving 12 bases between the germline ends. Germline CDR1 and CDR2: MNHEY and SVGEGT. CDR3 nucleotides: TGTGCCAGCAGGGTAAACTCCGACTACGAGCAGTACTTC. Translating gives CASRVNSDYEQYF.

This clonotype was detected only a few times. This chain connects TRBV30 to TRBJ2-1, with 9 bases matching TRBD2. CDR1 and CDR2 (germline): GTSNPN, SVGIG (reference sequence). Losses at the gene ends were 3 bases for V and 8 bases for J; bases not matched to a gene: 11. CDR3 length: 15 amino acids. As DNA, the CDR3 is TGTGCCTGGAGGGGGGTGGTAGCGGGGGAGGATGAGCAGTTCTTC. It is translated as CAWRGVVAGEDEQFF.

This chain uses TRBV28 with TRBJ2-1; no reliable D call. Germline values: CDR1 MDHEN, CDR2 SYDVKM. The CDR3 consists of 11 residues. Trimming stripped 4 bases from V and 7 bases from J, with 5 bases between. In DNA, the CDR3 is TGTGCCAGCAGTTCCGATAATGAGCAGTTCTTC. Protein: CASSSDNEQFF. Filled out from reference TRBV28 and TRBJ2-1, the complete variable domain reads DVKVTQSSRYLVKRTGEKVFLECVQDMDHENMFWYRQDPGLGLRLIYFSYDVKMKEKGDIPEGYSVSREKKERFSLILESASTNQTSMYLCASSSDNEQFFGPGTRLTVL.

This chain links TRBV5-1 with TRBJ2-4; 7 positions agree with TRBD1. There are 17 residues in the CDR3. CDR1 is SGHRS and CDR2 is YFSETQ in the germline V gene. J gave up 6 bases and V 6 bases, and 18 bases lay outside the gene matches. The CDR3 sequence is CASNEGGVRLSRNIQYF. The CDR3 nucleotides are TGCGCCAGCAACGAAGGGGGCGTCCGGTTATCTAGAAACATTCAGTACTTC.

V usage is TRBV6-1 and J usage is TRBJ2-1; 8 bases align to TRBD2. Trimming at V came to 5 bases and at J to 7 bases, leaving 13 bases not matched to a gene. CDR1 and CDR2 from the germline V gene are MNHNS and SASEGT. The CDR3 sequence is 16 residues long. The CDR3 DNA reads TGTGCCAGCAGTCCCTCCGGGGGGGGGAGTGTGAATGAGCAGTTCTTC. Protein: CASSPSGGGSVNEQFF.

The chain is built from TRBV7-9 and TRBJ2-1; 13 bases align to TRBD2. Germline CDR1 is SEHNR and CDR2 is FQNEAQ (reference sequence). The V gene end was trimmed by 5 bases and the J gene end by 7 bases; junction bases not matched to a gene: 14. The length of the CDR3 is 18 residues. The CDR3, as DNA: TGTGCCAGCAGCCTCCCGCGAAGACTAGCGGGGGGTAAAAATGAGCAGTTCTTC. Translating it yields CASSLPRRLAGGKNEQFF.

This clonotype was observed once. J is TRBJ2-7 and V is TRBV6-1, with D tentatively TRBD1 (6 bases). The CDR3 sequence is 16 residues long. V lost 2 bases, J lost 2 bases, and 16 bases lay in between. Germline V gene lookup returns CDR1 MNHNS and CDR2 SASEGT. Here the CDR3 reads CASSEFSTGLTYEQYF. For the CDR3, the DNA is TGTGCCAGCAGTGAATTTTCAACAGGGTTAACCTACGAGCAGTACTTC.

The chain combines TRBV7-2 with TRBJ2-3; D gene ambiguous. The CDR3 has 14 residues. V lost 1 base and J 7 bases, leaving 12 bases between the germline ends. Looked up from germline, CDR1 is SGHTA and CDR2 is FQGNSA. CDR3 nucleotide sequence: TGTGCCAGCAGCTTAGGGGTTGGGATGTATACGCAGTATTTT. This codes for CASSLGVGMYTQYF. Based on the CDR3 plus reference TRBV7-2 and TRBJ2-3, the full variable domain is GAGVSQSPSNKVTEKGKDVELRCDPISGHTALYWYRQSLGQGLEFLIYFQGNSAPDKSGLPSDRFSAERTGGSVSTLTIQRTQQEDSAVYLCASSLGVGMYTQYFGPGTRLTVL.

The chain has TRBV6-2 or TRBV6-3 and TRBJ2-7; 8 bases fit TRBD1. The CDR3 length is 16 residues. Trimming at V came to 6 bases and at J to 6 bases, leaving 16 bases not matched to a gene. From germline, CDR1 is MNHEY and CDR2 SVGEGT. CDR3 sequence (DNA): TGTGCCAGCAGCTCACCCTCGGAGACAGGGGTAAGCGAGCAGTACTTC. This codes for CASSSPSETGVSEQYF.

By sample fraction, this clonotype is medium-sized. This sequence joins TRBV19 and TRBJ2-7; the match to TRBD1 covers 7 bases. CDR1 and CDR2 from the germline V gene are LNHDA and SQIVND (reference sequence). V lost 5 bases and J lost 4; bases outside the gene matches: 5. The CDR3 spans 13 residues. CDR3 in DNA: TGTGCCAGTAGTGGACTGACAGGGTACGAGCAGTACTTC. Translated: CASSGLTGYEQYF.

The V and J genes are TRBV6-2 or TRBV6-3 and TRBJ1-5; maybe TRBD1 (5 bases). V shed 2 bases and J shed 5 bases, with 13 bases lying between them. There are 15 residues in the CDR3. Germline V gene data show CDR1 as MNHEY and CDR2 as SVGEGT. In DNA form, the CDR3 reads TGTGCCAGCAGTTACCGTGACAGCGGATATCAGCCCCAGCATTTT. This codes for CASSYRDSGYQPQHF.

The CDR3 sequence is CASRSGGSYEQYF. The CDR3 DNA is TGTGCCAGCAGATCAGGGGGGTCCTACGAGCAGTACTTC. V and J are TRBV6-2 or TRBV6-3 and TRBJ2-7, with TRBD1 as a possible D gene (7 bases). Trimming took off 6 bases at V and 1 base at J, with 10 bases between the two ends. This CDR3 region has 13 residues. Germline assignment: CDR1 MNHEY and CDR2 SVGEGT.

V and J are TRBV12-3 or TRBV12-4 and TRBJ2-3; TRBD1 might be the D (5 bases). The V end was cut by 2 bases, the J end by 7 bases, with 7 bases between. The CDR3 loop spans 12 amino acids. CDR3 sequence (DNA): TGTGCCAGCAGTTTACAGGGTTATACGCAGTATTTT. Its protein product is CASSLQGYTQYF.

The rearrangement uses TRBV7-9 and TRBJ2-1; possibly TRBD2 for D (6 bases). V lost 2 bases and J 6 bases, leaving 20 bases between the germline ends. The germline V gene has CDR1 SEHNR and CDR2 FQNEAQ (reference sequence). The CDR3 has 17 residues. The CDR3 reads CASSLQFIGTAGNEQFF. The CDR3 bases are TGTGCCAGCAGCTTACAGTTTATTGGGACTGCGGGCAATGAGCAGTTCTTC.

The CDR3 DNA reads as TGTGCCAGCAGCTTTGACAGAACCGGGGAGCTGTTTTTT. Its protein product is CASSFDRTGELFF. The chain employs TRBV5-6 and TRBJ2-2; D might be TRBD1 (5 bases). CDR3 length equals 13 residues. Germline loops: CDR1 SGHDT, CDR2 YYEEEE. Trimming removed 2 bases at V and 5 bases at J, with 7 bases between.

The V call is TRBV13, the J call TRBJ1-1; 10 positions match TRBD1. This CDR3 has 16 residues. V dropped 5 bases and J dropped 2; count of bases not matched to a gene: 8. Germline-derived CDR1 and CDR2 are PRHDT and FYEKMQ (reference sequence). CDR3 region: CASSPRGQGKNTEAFF. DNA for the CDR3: TGTGCCAGCAGCCCCCGGGGACAGGGGAAAAACACTGAAGCTTTCTTT.

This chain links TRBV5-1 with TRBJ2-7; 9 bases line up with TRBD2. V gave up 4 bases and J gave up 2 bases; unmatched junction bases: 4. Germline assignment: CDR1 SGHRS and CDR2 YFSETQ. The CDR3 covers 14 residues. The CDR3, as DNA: TGCGCCAGCAGCCTTAGCGGGAGCACCTACGAGCAGTACTTC. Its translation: CASSLSGSTYEQYF.

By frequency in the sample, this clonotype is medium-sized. This chain's CDR3 is CASSLYAEQYF. CDR3 nucleotide sequence: TGTGCCAGCAGCCTTTACGCCGAGCAGTACTTC. The chain recombines TRBV11-1 with TRBJ2-7; D is uncertain. With 5 bases removed from V and 6 bases from J, the gap between germline ends came to 8 bases. This CDR3 spans 11 amino acids. The germline CDR1 and CDR2 sequences are SGHAT and FQDESV (reference sequence).

CDR3 nucleotide sequence: TGCGCCAGCAGCTGGGACGAGCGACAGCCCCAGCATTTT. Amino acid sequence: CASSWDERQPQHF. The V call is TRBV5-1, the J call TRBJ1-5, with D perhaps TRBD1 (5 bases). CDR1 and CDR2 from the germline V gene are SGHRS and YFSETQ. Trimming cost V 3 bases and J 7 bases, with 11 bases left between them. The CDR3 extends over 13 amino acids.

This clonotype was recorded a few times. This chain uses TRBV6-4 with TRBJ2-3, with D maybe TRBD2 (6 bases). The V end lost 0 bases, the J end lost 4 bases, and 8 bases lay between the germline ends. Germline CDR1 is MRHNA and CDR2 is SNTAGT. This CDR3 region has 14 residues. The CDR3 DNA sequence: TGTGCCAGCAGTGACTCTGGCGGGGCAGATACGCAGTATTTT. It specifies CASSDSGGADTQYF.

CDR3 protein: CASSYTGAGDEQYF. The DNA of the CDR3 is TGTGCCAGCAGTTACACGGGGGCCGGCGACGAGCAGTACTTC. The J gene is TRBJ2-7, the V gene TRBV6-5, with D perhaps assigned TRBD1 or TRBD2 (6 bases each). The CDR3 totals 14 residues. V gave up 2 bases and J gave up 5 bases, with 13 bases separating them. Germline V gene sequence: CDR1 MNHEY, CDR2 SVGAGI.

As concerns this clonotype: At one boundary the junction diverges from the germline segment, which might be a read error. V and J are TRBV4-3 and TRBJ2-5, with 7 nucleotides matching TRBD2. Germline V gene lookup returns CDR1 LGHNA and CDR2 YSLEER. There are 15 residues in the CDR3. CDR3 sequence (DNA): TGTGCCAGCAGCTCTTCCCCGAGCGGGGAAGAGACCCAGTACTTC. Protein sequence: CASSSSPSGEETQYF.

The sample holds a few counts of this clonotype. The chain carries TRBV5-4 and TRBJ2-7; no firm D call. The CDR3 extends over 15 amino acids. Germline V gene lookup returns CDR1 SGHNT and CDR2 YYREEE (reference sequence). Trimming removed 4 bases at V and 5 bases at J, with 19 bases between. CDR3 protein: CASSKPGWGGDEQYF. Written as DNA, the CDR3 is TGTGCCAGCAGCAAACCCGGGTGGGGTGGCGACGAGCAGTACTTC.

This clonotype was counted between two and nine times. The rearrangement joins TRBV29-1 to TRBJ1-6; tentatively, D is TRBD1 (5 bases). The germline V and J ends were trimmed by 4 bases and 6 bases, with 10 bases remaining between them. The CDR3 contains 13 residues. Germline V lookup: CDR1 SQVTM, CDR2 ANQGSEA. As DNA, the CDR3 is TGCAGCGTTGGAGAGGGGTCTAATTCACCCCTCCACTTT. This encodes CSVGEGSNSPLHF.

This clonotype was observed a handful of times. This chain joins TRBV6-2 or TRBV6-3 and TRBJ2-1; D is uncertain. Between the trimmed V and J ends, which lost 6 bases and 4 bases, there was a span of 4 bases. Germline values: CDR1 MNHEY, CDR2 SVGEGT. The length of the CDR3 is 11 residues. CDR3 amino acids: CASSQYNEQFF. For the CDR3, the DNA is TGTGCCAGCAGCCAGTACAATGAGCAGTTCTTC.

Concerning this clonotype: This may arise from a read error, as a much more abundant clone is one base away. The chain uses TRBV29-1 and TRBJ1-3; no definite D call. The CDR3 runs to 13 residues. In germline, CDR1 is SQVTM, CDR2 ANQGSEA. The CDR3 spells CSVDSGFGNTTYF. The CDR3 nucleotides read TGCAGCGTTGATAGTGGCTTTGGAAACACCACATATTTT. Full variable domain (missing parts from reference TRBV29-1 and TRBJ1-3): SAVISQKPSRDICQRGTSLTIQCQVDSQVTMMFWYRQQPGQSLTLIATANQGSEATYESGFVIDKFPISRPNLTFSTLTVSNMSPEDSSIYLCSVDSGFGNTTYFGEGSWLTVV.

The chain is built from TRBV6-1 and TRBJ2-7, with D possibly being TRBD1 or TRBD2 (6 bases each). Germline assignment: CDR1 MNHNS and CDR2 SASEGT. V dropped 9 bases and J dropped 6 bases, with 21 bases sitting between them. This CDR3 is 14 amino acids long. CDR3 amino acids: CASEGGGVLGEQYF. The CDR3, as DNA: TGTGCCAGTGAAGGAGGGGGAGTACTGGGCGAGCAGTACTTC.

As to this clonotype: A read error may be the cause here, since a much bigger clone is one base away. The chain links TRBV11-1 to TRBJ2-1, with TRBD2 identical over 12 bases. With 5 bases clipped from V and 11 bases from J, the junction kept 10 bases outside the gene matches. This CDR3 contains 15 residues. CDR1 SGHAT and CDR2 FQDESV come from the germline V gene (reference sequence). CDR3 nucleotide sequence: TGTGCCAGCAGCCCCGGACTAGCGGGACCTAATAAGCAGTTCTTC. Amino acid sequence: CASSPGLAGPNKQFF.